This T cell receptor (beta chain) was sequenced for a study of CD8+ T cells in alopecia areata (dated by TCRdb to the late 2010s). Background on the whole study: The treated patients, all with moderate-to-severe alopecia areata, were enrolled in an open-label pilot trial of oral tofacitinib given at 5 to 10 mg twice daily. Tofacitinib was given for 6 to 18 months, followed by 6 months of follow-up off drug to assess delayed response and recurrence. In treated patients, disease severity was measured using the SALT score, which gives the percentage of scalp surface area affected. In both human patients and the C3H/HeJ mouse model, the study applied high-throughput TCRbeta sequencing to look at T cell clonal expansion in alopecia areata. Scalp tissue and sorted CD4+ and CD8+ peripheral blood T cells from patchy and totalis/universalis alopecia areata patients and from healthy controls were covered by human TCRbeta sequencing. Patients on tofacitinib were biopsied at baseline and after 4 and 24 weeks of treatment, and several of the patients also had a later scalp biopsy. Clonality in the scalp was compared among normal scalp (n=4), patchy alopecia areata scalp (n=8), and alopecia totalis/universalis scalp (n=8). RNA was extracted with the PAXgene miRNA kit for fixed scalp, the miRNeasy kit for PBMCs, and the RNeasy kit for mouse skin. Amplification of TCRbeta CDR3 regions was done by immunoSEQ multiplex PCR using 35 Vbeta forward primers and 13 Jbeta reverse primers. Summary of the overall study and its limitations: Many expanded lesional clones were found to persist in scalp and blood during tofacitinib treatment, and relapse after treatment cessation may be partly explained by this persistence. Unlike mouse skin, which is dominated by gammadelta T cells, normal human skin has resident alphabeta T cells that are also sequenced, and this complicates analysis of the scalp TCR repertoire. Compared with mice, TCR sequences shared between patients were less clear, possibly partly because of HLA diversity across the patient population. Because the treated cohort was small and had only one nonresponder, larger studies are needed to examine links between baseline CD8+ expansion and response. Compared with normal scalp, lesional scalp, particularly in alopecia totalis/universalis, had higher clonality and more expanded CD8+ clones, which suggests antigenic drive. Tofacitinib significantly lowered scalp clonality and the number of expanded CD8+ clones among the top 100 scalp clones.

As to this clone: Its antigen has not been determined. Base-call qualities are not available, and no considerably larger clone is one nucleotide away.

Library preparation used the immunoSEQ multiplex PCR assay. RNA was extracted from all samples and reverse transcribed into cDNA as template for TCR sequencing. SuperScript III was used for first-strand cDNA synthesis, primed with a 2:1 mix of oligo-dT and random hexamers. A synthetic immune receptor repertoire was used to measure amplification bias, and any remaining bias was corrected computationally. Turning to the authors' computational methods: Raw reads were preprocessed to remove errors, and CDR3 was defined by IMGT conventions from the conserved cysteine to phenylalanine. Clonality was computed as 1 minus the Shannon entropy, with the entropy normalized by log2 of the number of productive unique TCRs. Scalp TCRbeta sequences were cross-referenced with sorted blood CD4 and CD8 repertoires so that the CD4 or CD8 identity of scalp clones could be inferred. The table comes from immuneACCESS by way of TCRdb, which keeps in-frame sequences with V and J called. Part of the clones is missing from these tables; in studies checked, under half for an unresolved V gene and the rest for unknown reasons. V and J calls and clone size are those listed in that table; D and trimming were worked out from the DNA. The sample includes about 160,000 clones, with 60% observed a single time. The leading ten clones occupy 13% to 15% of the sample.

Taken from the germline V gene, the CDR1 and CDR2 loops are SGDLS and YYNGEE. From cysteine to phenylalanine, the CDR3 is 14 amino acids long. CDR3 DNA is the only sequence kept; it has 42 bases, read in frame from the first base. The trim is 0 bases for V and 3 bases for J, with a gap of 8 bases between the germline ends. The label giving this sample's time point can be read as: around 24 weeks on oral tofacitinib. The intended sense of this specimen's treatment or condition label: oral pan-JAK inhibitor, 5-10 mg twice daily. Lesional scalp punch biopsies and peripheral blood were collected from alopecia areata patients. PBMCs were separated by density centrifugation and stained for CD3, CD4 and CD8, after which CD4+ and CD8+ T cells were sorted on a FACSAria.

The receptor was derived from a human donor with alopecia areata. The rearranged chain carries TRBV9 and TRBJ2-3; the D gene cannot be resolved reliably. Specimen: CD4+ T cells sorted from blood, collected at week 24, from a patient treated with tofacitinib. The CDR3 protein sequence reads: CASSVGFGTDTQYF. The DNA sequence is TGTGCCAGCAGCGTAGGATTCGGGACAGATACGCAGTATTTT.